Included here is one T cell receptor beta chain sequence, with context. Its cognate antigen is unknown. TCRdb's table, derived via immunoSEQ multiplex PCR, lists solely in-frame clones and lacks some. This table holds around 110,000 clones, more than 85% found once. This entry is derived from a study of graft-versus-host responses after intestinal transplantation. Study-level findings and limits: GvH clone levels peaked in circulation, and this peak was associated with early post-transplant HvG declines. GvH clones occurred in recipient marrow; some first appeared in ileum or blood.

This specimen consisted of unstimulated CD8+ T cells sorted from spleen or lymph node cells, obtained before transplant. The receptor was isolated from a human donor who was the organ donor for an intestinal transplant.

The CDR3: CASSLDRRPSYEQYF. DNA of the CDR3: TGTGCCAGCAGCTTGGACAGGAGACCCTCCTACGAGCAGTACTTC. The chain combines TRBV5-4 with TRBJ2-7; possibly TRBD1 for D (5 bases). Germline loops: CDR1 SGHNT, CDR2 YYREEE (reference sequence). The CDR3 totals 15 residues. Trimming removed 0 bases from V and 0 bases from J, with 10 bases in between. The full variable domain, completed using reference TRBV5-4 and TRBJ2-7, is ETGVTQSPTHLIKTRGQQVTLRCSSQSGHNTVSWYQQALGQGPQFIFQYYREEENGRGNFPPRFSGLQFPNYSSELNVNALELDDSALYLCASSLDRRPSYEQYFGPGTRLTVT.